One sample yielded the 27 T cell receptor beta chains listed below, sequenced in a study of T cell responses to AZD1222 COVID-19 vaccine. Some clones are missing from TCRdb's copy, which holds only in-frame ones; the method was immunoSEQ multiplex PCR. The sample contains 65,000 to 70,000 clones, 85% to 90% of which appear only once. The sequences come from peripheral blood, collected on day 0 of AZD1222 vaccination. The source of these receptors is an adult in good health.

V usage is TRBV18 and J usage is TRBJ1-1; D gene unclear. Between the trimmed V and J ends, which lost 0 bases and 3 bases, there was a span of 11 bases. Germline V gene sequence: CDR1 KGHSH, CDR2 LQKENI. The CDR3 sequence is 15 residues long. CDR3 coding DNA: TGTGCCAGCTCACCACCGAAGGGAAAGGACACTGAAGCTTTCTTT. This encodes CASSPPKGKDTEAFF.

The J gene is TRBJ1-2, the V gene TRBV3-1 (or the pseudogene TRBV3-2); the match to TRBD1 covers 8 bases. The ends lost 1 base at V and 3 bases at J; junction bases unmatched: 10. This CDR3 is built from 17 residues. The germline gives CDR1 LGHDT, CDR2 YNNKEL (reference sequence). The CDR3 here is CASSQGTGRDGDYGYTF. CDR3 coding DNA: TGTGCCAGCAGCCAAGGGACAGGGAGGGATGGCGACTATGGCTACACCTTC.

The chain links TRBV2 to TRBJ1-2; D unresolved. This CDR3 has 13 amino acids. CDR1 SNHLY and CDR2 FYNNEI come from the germline V gene. Trimming removed 4 bases from V and 8 bases from J, with 14 bases in between. The DNA of the CDR3 is TGTGCCAGCAGTGTGGATGGCTCTGGGGGCTACACCTTC. Protein product: CASSVDGSGGYTF.

This clone was recorded once. The rearrangement uses TRBV18 and TRBJ1-1, with TRBD1 as a possible D gene (6 bases). There are 16 residues in the CDR3. From germline, CDR1 is KGHSH and CDR2 LQKENI. V was clipped by 2 bases and J by 0 bases, with 13 bases between them. DNA of the CDR3: TGTGCCAGCTCACCATGGGGGGCTGGAATGAACACTGAAGCTTTCTTT. Amino acid sequence: CASSPWGAGMNTEAFF.

The chain uses TRBV24-1 and TRBJ1-2; D gene ambiguous. The length of the CDR3 is 13 residues. Germline CDR1 reads KGHDR; CDR2 reads SFDVKD. Between the trimmed V and J ends, which lost 0 bases and 8 bases, there was a span of 9 bases. The CDR3 here is CATSDLPNEGYTF. The CDR3 DNA reads TGTGCCACCAGTGATTTGCCCAACGAGGGCTACACCTTC.

CDR3 sequence reads: CASSTGGVNYEQYF. In DNA form, the CDR3 reads TGTGCCAGCAGTACAGGGGGCGTAAACTACGAGCAGTACTTC. The chain couples TRBV5-4 to TRBJ2-7; 9 positions match TRBD1. The CDR3 sequence is 14 residues long. From germline, CDR1 is SGHNT and CDR2 YYREEE (reference sequence). Trimming took 5 bases from V and 3 from J; bases not matched to a gene: 6.

This chain connects TRBV6-5 to TRBJ2-7, with 7 bases lining up with TRBD2. The V gene end was trimmed by 7 bases and the J gene end by 0 bases; junction bases not matched to a gene: 9. Looked up from germline, CDR1 is MNHEY and CDR2 is SVGAGI. The CDR3 spans 15 residues. The CDR3 coding sequence is TGTGCCAGCAACGGACGGGGGGTTTCCTCCTACGAGCAGTACTTC. Protein sequence: CASNGRGVSSYEQYF.

This clone was recorded a few times. V usage is TRBV3-1 (or the pseudogene TRBV3-2) and J usage is TRBJ2-2; 7 bases match TRBD2. V trimming: 0 bases; J trimming: 4 bases; junction bases outside the gene matches: 5. CDR1 LGHDT and CDR2 YNNKEL come from the germline V gene (reference sequence). The CDR3 extends over 16 amino acids. The CDR3 region has the DNA TGTGCCAGCAGCCAAGATCGGGGGGATGGCACCGGGGAGCTGTTTTTT. Its translation: CASSQDRGDGTGELFF.

This chain uses TRBV5-5 with TRBJ1-1, with 7 bases aligning to TRBD1. There are 14 residues in the CDR3. CDR1 SGHKS and CDR2 YYEKEE come from the germline V gene (reference sequence). Trimming cost V 3 bases and J 1 base; bases outside gene matches: 3. Written as DNA, the CDR3 is TGTGCCAGCAGCTCCCGGACAGGGAACACTGAAGCTTTCTTT. As protein: CASSSRTGNTEAFF.

The chain is built from TRBV19 and TRBJ1-1, with 11 bases matching TRBD1. Germline V gives CDR1 LNHDA, CDR2 SQIVND (reference sequence). The CDR3 contains 15 residues. V trimming: 5 bases; J trimming: 5 bases; junction bases outside the gene matches: 7. CDR3 sequence (DNA): TGTGCCAGTAGTTTGTGGACAGGGGGCAGGACTGAAGCTTTCTTT. It is translated as CASSLWTGGRTEAFF.

The chain joins TRBV24-1 to TRBJ2-5, with D possibly matching TRBD2 (6 bases). The V end was cut by 7 bases, the J end by 4 bases, with 9 bases between. Germline V gene data show CDR1 as KGHDR and CDR2 as SFDVKD. The CDR3 is 12 residues long. This CDR3 reads CATRAGGETQYF. CDR3 nucleotide sequence: TGTGCCACCAGGGCCGGGGGAGAGACCCAGTACTTC.

Concerning this clone itself: This CDR3 is also generated by other DNA sequences in the sample. The V and J genes are TRBV2 and TRBJ2-7; D may correspond to TRBD1 or TRBD2 (5 bases each). This CDR3 comprises 14 residues. Germline CDR1 SNHLY, CDR2 FYNNEI. Trimming stripped 2 bases from V and 2 bases from J, with 10 bases between. Written as DNA, the CDR3 is TGTGCCAGCAGTGAACAGGGAGAGACCTACGAGCAGTACTTC. Translated: CASSEQGETYEQYF. The full variable domain, in which reference TRBV2 and TRBJ2-7 provide the parts outside the CDR3, is EPEVTQTPSHQVTQMGQEVILRCVPISNHLYFYWYRQILGQKVEFLVSFYNNEISEKSEIFDDQFSVERPDGSNFTLKIRSTKLEDSAMYFCASSEQGETYEQYFGPGTRLTVT.

The chain is built from TRBV4-1 and TRBJ2-1; TRBD2 matches 7 bases. Germline CDR1 is MGHRA and CDR2 is YSYEKL. CDR3 length: 16 residues. With 0 bases clipped from V and 6 bases from J, the junction kept 8 bases outside the gene matches. This CDR3 is CASSQDWASGLNEQFF. For the CDR3, the DNA is TGCGCCAGCAGCCAAGACTGGGCTAGCGGACTCAATGAGCAGTTCTTC.

In nucleotides, the CDR3 is TGTGCCACCAGACAGGGTATAACAGGAAACACCATATATTTT. Its translation is CATRQGITGNTIYF. This chain uses TRBV15 with TRBJ1-3; TRBD1 is a possible D gene (6 bases). Trimming left V 6 bases short and J 4 bases short, with 13 bases between. The CDR3 has 14 residues. Germline V gene lookup returns CDR1 LNHNV and CDR2 YYDKDF (reference sequence). The complete variable domain, with remaining parts taken from reference TRBV15 and TRBJ1-3, reads DAMVIQNPRYQVTQFGKPVTLSCSQTLNHNVMYWYQQKSSQAPKLLFHYYDKDFNNEADTPDNFQSRRPNTSFCFLDIRSPGLGDTAMYLCATRQGITGNTIYFGEGSWLTVV.

Note on this clone: At one of its ends the junction is not consistent with the germline gene, which may arise from a read error. V gene TRBV23-1 combines with J gene TRBJ2-3; TRBD2 matches at 12 bases. TRBV23-1 is given ORF status, its function remaining uncertain. The CDR3 consists of 15 residues. The CDR3 nucleotides are TGCGCCAGCAGTCCTGGACTAGCGGGATCACCCTATAGTCATTTT. Translation gives CASSPGLAGSPYSHF.

V and J are TRBV5-1 and TRBJ2-7; D uncertain. This CDR3 has 11 amino acids. V gave up 0 bases and J gave up 5 bases, with 3 bases separating them. The germline gives CDR1 SGHRS, CDR2 YFSETQ. In DNA form, the CDR3 reads TGCGCCAGCAGCTTGGAAGACGAGCAGTACTTC. The encoded protein is CASSLEDEQYF.

This chain uses TRBV2 with TRBJ1-1, with D possibly being TRBD1 (6 bases). V lost 8 bases, J lost 1 base, and 17 bases lay in between. Looked up from germline, CDR1 is SNHLY and CDR2 is FYNNEI. CDR3 length: 15 residues. In DNA form, the CDR3 reads TGTGCCAGCTTCGGATCGGGGGGCACGAACACTGAAGCTTTCTTT. Protein sequence: CASFGSGGTNTEAFF.

The chain joins TRBV11-2 to TRBJ2-5; no reliable D call. From germline, CDR1 is SGHAT and CDR2 FQNNGV. The length of the CDR3 is 13 residues. V lost 0 bases to trimming and J lost 4 bases, with 6 bases between them. The CDR3 reads CASSLEYGETQYF. The CDR3 DNA reads as TGTGCCAGCAGCTTAGAATACGGAGAGACCCAGTACTTC.

This clone was seen a single time. The chain links TRBV20-1 to TRBJ2-5, with D possibly TRBD1 on 5 matching bases. CDR1 and CDR2 from the germline V gene are DFQATT and SNEGSKA (reference sequence). The CDR3 consists of 11 residues. CDR3 region: CKSRAQETQYF. The CDR3 DNA reads TGCAAATCCAGGGCTCAAGAGACCCAGTACTTC.

J is TRBJ2-7 and V is TRBV4-2; D unresolved. The V end was cut by 4 bases, the J end by 3 bases, with 4 bases between. In germline, CDR1 is LGHNA, CDR2 YNFKEQ. The CDR3 runs to 11 residues. The CDR3 sequence: CASSRGYEQYF. In nucleotides, the CDR3 is TGTGCCAGCAGCCGCGGCTACGAGCAGTACTTC.

The V and J genes are TRBV7-3 and TRBJ2-1; 13 nucleotides match TRBD2. The CDR3 length is 15 residues. Unmatched junction bases numbered 1, after V lost 3 bases and J lost 5 bases. The germline V gene encodes CDR1 SGHTA and CDR2 FQGTGA. CDR3 nucleotides: TGTGCCAGCAGCTTGGGACTAGCGGGAAACAATGAGCAGTTCTTC. This encodes CASSLGLAGNNEQFF.

The chain joins TRBV27 to TRBJ2-2, with 9 nucleotides matching TRBD2. With 9 bases clipped from V and 1 base from J, the junction kept 12 bases outside the gene matches. The CDR3 is 17 residues long. Per the germline V gene, CDR1 is MNHEY and CDR2 is SMNVEV (reference sequence). The CDR3 region has the DNA TGTGCCAGTCCAAGGAGCGGGACTAGCAGGAACACCGGGGAGCTGTTTTTT. It specifies CASPRSGTSRNTGELFF.

The J gene is TRBJ2-1, the V gene TRBV5-1, with 12 bases lining up with TRBD2. The CDR3 length is 16 residues. CDR1 is SGHRS, CDR2 YFSETQ, per germline. Germline trimming cut 4 bases from V and 2 bases from J; bases unmatched to any gene: 4. The CDR3 DNA is TGCGCCAGCAGCCACGGACTAGCGGGACCCTACAATGAGCAGTTCTTC. It codes for CASSHGLAGPYNEQFF.

The chain links TRBV5-1 to TRBJ1-6; 7 bases align to TRBD1. Per the germline V gene, CDR1 is SGHRS and CDR2 is YFSETQ. CDR3 length: 15 amino acids. J gave up 5 bases and V 4 bases, and 6 bases lay outside the gene matches. CDR3 loop: CASSQTGPDNSPLHF. In DNA form, the CDR3 reads TGCGCCAGCAGCCAGACAGGGCCCGATAATTCACCCCTCCACTTT.

This sequence joins TRBV7-9 and TRBJ2-7; TRBD2 might be the D (6 bases). V lost 3 bases and J 3 bases, leaving 12 bases between the germline ends. The CDR3 is 14 amino acids. From germline, CDR1 is SEHNR and CDR2 FQNEAQ (reference sequence). CDR3 sequence reads: CASSFEGTVYEQYF. The CDR3 nucleotides are TGTGCCAGCAGCTTTGAGGGGACTGTCTACGAGCAGTACTTC.

In regard to this clone: Relative to the germline gene, one junction end is altered; a read error may explain this. The rearrangement joins TRBV5-1 to TRBJ2-7; TRBD2 might be the D (6 bases). Germline loops: CDR1 SGHRS, CDR2 YFSETQ. The CDR3 consists of 14 residues. The CDR3 reads CASSAGTPSHEQYF. The DNA of the CDR3 is TGCGCCAGCAGCGCGGGGACTCCCTCCCACGAGCAGTACTTC.

CDR3 residues: CASSPEGDYGYTF. DNA for the CDR3: TGCGCCAGCAGCCCGGAGGGAGACTATGGCTACACCTTC. The genes are TRBV5-1 and TRBJ1-2; no clear D. Germline V gene data show CDR1 as SGHRS and CDR2 as YFSETQ. This CDR3 is 13 amino acids long. V lost 4 bases and J lost 3, with 10 bases in between.